This T cell receptor beta chain was captured by sequencing in a study of T cells in Graves' hyperthyroidism and ophthalmopathy. Amplification of TCR beta CDR3 regions was performed using RNA transcripts as template. The TCR CDR3 was amplified in a first-round RT-PCR using the HTBI primer set. TCRdb re-called the multiplex PCR reads through MiXCR, storing one row per CDR3 protein. The sample consists of fewer than 900,000 distinct CDR3 sequences, roughly a sixth of them appearing once. The CDR3 extends over 17 amino acids. Germline lookup yields CDR1 MGHDK and CDR2 SYGVNS. The V gene end was trimmed by 5 bases and the J gene end by 0 bases; junction bases not matched to a gene: 7.

The sequencing input was blood. The J gene is TRBJ2-6, the V gene TRBV25-1, with TRBD1 identical over 7 bases. The sequence was obtained from a woman aged 50 to 60 with Graves' hyperthyroidism that later progressed to Graves' ophthalmopathy. This CDR3 is CASSRGGTISGANVLTF. CDR3 bases: TGTGCCAGCAGTAGAGGGGGCACAATCTCTGGGGCCAACGTCCTGACTTTC.